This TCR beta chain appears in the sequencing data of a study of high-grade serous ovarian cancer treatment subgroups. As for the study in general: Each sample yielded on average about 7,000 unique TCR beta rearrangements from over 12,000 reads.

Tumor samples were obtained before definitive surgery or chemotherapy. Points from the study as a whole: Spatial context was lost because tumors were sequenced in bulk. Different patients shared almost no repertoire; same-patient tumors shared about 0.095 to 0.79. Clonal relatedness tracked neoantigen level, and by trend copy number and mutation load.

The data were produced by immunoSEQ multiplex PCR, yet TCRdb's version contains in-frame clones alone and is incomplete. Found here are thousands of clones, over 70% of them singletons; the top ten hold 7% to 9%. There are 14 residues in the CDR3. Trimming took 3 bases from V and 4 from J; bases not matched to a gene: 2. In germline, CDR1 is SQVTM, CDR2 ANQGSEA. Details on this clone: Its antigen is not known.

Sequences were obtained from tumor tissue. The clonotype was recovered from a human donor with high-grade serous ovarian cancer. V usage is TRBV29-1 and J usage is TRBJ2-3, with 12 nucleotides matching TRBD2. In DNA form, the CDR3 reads TGCAGCGTTGATACTAGCGGGAGGCCAGATACGCAGTATTTT. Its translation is CSVDTSGRPDTQYF.